This TCR beta chain is from a study of blood T cell repertoires in COVID-19. As for the study in general: Researchers got acute and convalescent COVID-19 samples from the United States, Italy and Spain. PBMCs, B-cell-depleted T cells, or T cells provided the cDNA or gDNA that made up the material.

Original processing methods: Amplification from reference gene primers served as the basis for estimated nucleated cell counts. This table comes from immunoSEQ multiplex PCR, and its TCRdb copy is limited to in-frame clones, with some not included. V, J and clone size were drawn from that table, and D and trimming were deduced from the DNA. The table includes over 200,000 clones, 88% detected once. The clonotype was recovered from a man in his late teens or twenties with active or convalescent COVID-19. Sequenced: peripheral blood.

The CDR3: CASHGGVGYNEQFF. CDR3 DNA: TGTGCCAGCCACGGGGGAGTAGGCTACAATGAGCAGTTCTTC. The chain joins TRBV6-6 to TRBJ2-1; D is perhaps TRBD2 (6 bases). V lost 8 bases and J lost 3, with 14 bases in between. The CDR3 spans 14 residues. Germline V gene sequence: CDR1 MNHNY, CDR2 SVGAGI (reference sequence).